This T cell receptor beta chain came from a study of T cell clusters in autoimmune cytopenias. By frequency, this clonotype registers medium-sized. Its target is not known. TRB rearrangements were amplified by touch-down multiplex PCR with mixed TRB-A/B primers. TCRdb re-called the multiplex PCR reads; one entry per CDR3 protein, DNA not given. The sample holds around 2,000 distinct CDR3 sequences. The CDR3 consists of 15 residues. Germline CDR1 reads SEHNR; CDR2 reads FQNEAQ (reference sequence). Study-wide results and caveats: The cluster-lack signature was not seen for secondary cytopenia versus chronic lymphocytic leukemia.

Some 34,000 genome equivalents of blood DNA were amplified for TRB. These data were likewise used in another study, on T cell repertoires in aging, cancer and after chemotherapy. That study reports: Healthy donor repertoires were recorded over several months to years and showed clear clonal overlap. Compared with age-matched healthy donors, untreated hematological or solid cancer patients showed higher blood TCR clonality. Rebound thymic output was suggested by rising median generation probability during chemotherapy in each cancer cohort.

The chain uses TRBV7-9 and TRBJ2-2; the TCRdb D gene call, TRBD2, has no DNA to confirm it. The receptor was derived from a human donor in good health. Sequenced: peripheral blood. CDR3 region: CASSVLAVNTGELFF.